This T cell receptor beta chain was obtained from a study of graft-versus-host responses after intestinal transplantation. There are a few counts of this clone. As yet, its antigen is unknown. Produced via immunoSEQ multiplex PCR; TCRdb's table is partial and in-frame only. This sample has about 85,000 clones, with around 93% found just once. The source was unstimulated CD8+ T cells sorted from spleen or lymph node cells, collected before transplant. The receptor was isolated from a human donor who was the organ donor for an intestinal transplant.

For the CDR3, the DNA is TGTGCCAGCAGCTTGGAGTGGGAGCCCATGAACACTGAAGCTTTCTTT. It is translated as CASSLEWEPMNTEAFF. The chain combines TRBV5-5 with TRBJ1-1; unclear D gene. Germline V CDR1 and CDR2: SGHKS, YYEKEE (reference sequence). Deletions cut 0 bases from V and 0 bases from J, with 12 bases between. The CDR3 runs to 16 residues. Looking up the rest from reference TRBV5-5 and TRBJ1-1 gives the full variable domain: DAGVTQSPTHLIKTRGQQVTLRCSPISGHKSVSWYQQVLGQGPQFIFQYYEKEERGRGNFPDRFSARQFPNYSSELNVNALLLGDSALYLCASSLEWEPMNTEAFFGQGTRLTVV.